This TCR beta chain was retrieved from a study of OX40 agonist ivuxolimab in advanced cancers. Across the whole study: A mean age of about 56 years, range about 20 to 79, was recorded, and 70% to 85% were male.

Details on this clone: The antigen remains undetermined.

Findings and caveats of the study: In general, CD8+ T cells held more expanded clones than CD4+ did, on average.

The CDR3 has 14 amino acids. Germline V lookup: CDR1 MDHEN, CDR2 SYDVKM. Trimming pared 4 bases from V and 3 bases from J, leaving 13 bases between. Clones were sequenced by immunoSEQ multiplex PCR, and TCRdb holds only the in-frame ones, with some missing. Of roughly 38,000 clones in the sample, more than 75% were seen once. Patients were ruled out by autoimmune disease history or systemic immunosuppression. The sample in question was CD4+ or CD8+ T cells sorted from blood, obtained in a trial of the OX40 agonist ivuxolimab. This receptor was obtained from an adult with an advanced solid tumor such as melanoma, head and neck, liver or kidney cancer. This chain uses TRBV28 with TRBJ2-7; D is possibly TRBD2 (6 bases). The CDR3 DNA is TGTGCCAGCAGTTGGTCCGGGACTGGCTACGAGCAGTACTTC. Encoded protein: CASSWSGTGYEQYF.